These 20 T cell receptor beta chains came from one sample sequenced in a study of shared clonotypes between healthy human individuals. The method was immunoSEQ multiplex PCR; TCRdb's version includes in-frame clones alone and lacks a portion of them. The data show about 2.2 million clones, 90% to 95% seen once. Cells designated naive CD8 were CD45RO-negative and were positively selected for CCR7, with terminally differentiated effector memory CD45RA+ cells excluded. Sequenced: naive CD8+ T cells from PBMCs. These receptors originate from a young man in good health. Some clones in this sample may be carry-over from other donors' samples.

V gene TRBV19 combines with J gene TRBJ2-7; the D gene is possibly TRBD1 (6 bases). The CDR3 consists of 15 residues. Per the germline V gene, CDR1 is LNHDA and CDR2 is SQIVND (reference sequence). Trimming stripped 5 bases from V and 5 bases from J, with 19 bases between. CDR3 bases: TGTGCCAGTAGTGCGCCGGGACAACGGCTAAACGAGCAGTACTTC. Translated: CASSAPGQRLNEQYF.

Comments on this clone: Different DNA sequences within this sample yield the same CDR3. The rearrangement joins TRBV28 to TRBJ2-1; D is undetermined. Germline V gives CDR1 MDHEN, CDR2 SYDVKM. Trimming stripped 3 bases from V and 8 bases from J, with 5 bases between. The CDR3 sequence is 11 residues long. The CDR3 bases are TGTGCCAGCAGTTTCCCCGATGAGCAGTTCTTC. Translation gives CASSFPDEQFF.

This chain joins TRBV9 and TRBJ1-4; D possibly corresponds to TRBD1 (6 bases). With 4 bases removed from V and 11 bases from J, the gap between germline ends came to 21 bases. This CDR3 has 15 amino acids. In germline, CDR1 is SGDLS, CDR2 YYNGEE. The CDR3 region is CASSRPGDLSRKLFF. The CDR3 bases are TGTGCCAGCAGCCGACCAGGGGACCTCAGCCGTAAACTGTTTTTT. The full variable domain, rest sourced from reference TRBV9 and TRBJ1-4, is DSGVTQTPKHLITATGQRVTLRCSPRSGDLSVYWYQQSLDQGLQFLIQYYNGEERAKGNILERFSAQQFPDLHSELNLSSLELGDSALYFCASSRPGDLSRKLFFGSGTQLSVL.

The chain has TRBV7-3 and TRBJ2-2; D remains unclear. With 1 base removed from V and 0 bases from J, the gap between germline ends came to 9 bases. The CDR3 is 16 residues long. The germline V gene encodes CDR1 SGHTA and CDR2 FQGTGA. The CDR3 region is CASSLNVHPNTGELFF. The CDR3 coding sequence is TGTGCCAGCAGCTTAAATGTCCACCCGAACACCGGGGAGCTGTTTTTT.

Comment on this clone: Compared with germline, one end of the junction differs, possibly owing to a read error. The V and J genes are TRBV28 and TRBJ2-7; D is perhaps TRBD2 (6 bases). The CDR3 is 13 amino acids. Germline lookup yields CDR1 MDHEN and CDR2 SYDVKM. The CDR3 DNA reads as TGTGCCAGCACTTTAGCGGTCCCCTACGAGCAGTACTTC. It codes for CASTLAVPYEQYF.

The chain carries TRBV4-1 and TRBJ1-5; no clear D. The germline V gene encodes CDR1 MGHRA and CDR2 YSYEKL. V dropped 5 bases and J dropped 2 bases, with 19 bases sitting between them. This CDR3 is built from 17 residues. The CDR3 DNA reads as TGCGCCAGCAGCGATCCCCGTGAGCATCGGGGCAATCAGCCCCAGCATTTT. Translation: CASSDPREHRGNQPQHF.

The rearrangement joins TRBV6-1 to TRBJ2-7; D possibly uses TRBD1 or TRBD2 (5 bases each). Germline assignment: CDR1 MNHNS and CDR2 SASEGT. CDR3 length equals 15 residues. Trimming removed 3 bases at V and 3 bases at J, with 15 bases between. The CDR3 is CASSEGTQSLYEQYF. The CDR3 DNA follows: TGTGCCAGCAGTGAGGGGACCCAGTCCCTCTACGAGCAGTACTTC.

The chain is built from TRBV29-1 and TRBJ1-2, with a weak D call TRBD1 (5 bases). The CDR3 is 12 residues long. V lost 4 bases to trimming and J lost 1 base, with 7 bases between them. Germline loops: CDR1 SQVTM, CDR2 ANQGSEA. CDR3 loop: CSVGDSNYGYTF. CDR3 in DNA: TGCAGCGTTGGAGACAGTAACTATGGCTACACCTTC.

This clone was seen a handful of times. Other DNA sequences in this specimen translate into the identical CDR3. The chain combines TRBV19 with TRBJ1-1, with D perhaps matching TRBD1 (5 bases). The CDR3 covers 15 residues. Trimming took off 1 base at V and 1 base at J, with 10 bases between the two ends. CDR1 is LNHDA, CDR2 SQIVND, per germline (reference sequence). CDR3 bases: TGTGCCAGTAGTATAGTGCCGGGGACGAACACTGAAGCTTTCTTT. Protein product: CASSIVPGTNTEAFF.

This clone was seen just once. The chain recombines TRBV28 with TRBJ1-5; a possible D gene is TRBD1 (6 bases). The V end lost 1 base, the J end lost 4 bases, and 14 bases lay between the germline ends. The CDR3 runs 16 residues. CDR1 and CDR2 (germline): MDHEN, SYDVKM. Here the CDR3 reads CASSLLGYRENQPQHF. CDR3 DNA sequence: TGTGCCAGCAGTTTATTAGGGTACAGGGAAAATCAGCCCCAGCATTTT.

The chain uses TRBV6-5 and TRBJ2-1; 8 nucleotides match TRBD2. The V gene end was trimmed by 5 bases and the J gene end by 3 bases; junction bases not matched to a gene: 6. The CDR3 covers 15 residues. CDR1 and CDR2 from the germline V gene are MNHEY and SVGAGI. CDR3 residues: CASSPSAGGYNEQFF. Here the CDR3 DNA reads TGTGCCAGCAGTCCCTCCGCGGGAGGCTACAATGAGCAGTTCTTC.

V is TRBV11-2 and J is TRBJ1-2, with D possibly TRBD1 on 6 matching bases. V lost 5 bases and J 3 bases, leaving 19 bases between the germline ends. Germline-derived CDR1 and CDR2 are SGHAT and FQNNGV. This CDR3 spans 16 amino acids. CDR3 nucleotide sequence: TGTGCCAGCAGCCCGCGGGACAAGCAGGAAGACTATGGCTACACCTTC. Protein: CASSPRDKQEDYGYTF. The full variable domain, rest sourced from reference TRBV11-2 and TRBJ1-2, is EAGVAQSPRYKIIEKRQSVAFWCNPISGHATLYWYQQILGQGPKLLIQFQNNGVVDDSQLPKDRFSAERLKGVDSTLKIQPAKLEDSAVYLCASSPRDKQEDYGYTFGSGTRLTVV.

This clone showed up just a few times. This chain links TRBV30 with TRBJ2-7; tentative D call: TRBD2 (5 bases). The CDR3 is 14 amino acids. CDR1 is GTSNPN and CDR2 is SVGIG in the germline V gene (reference sequence). V was shortened by 4 bases and J by 5 bases, with 18 bases between the two germline ends. The CDR3 protein is CAWNARRSSNEQYF. As DNA, the CDR3 is TGTGCCTGGAATGCCCGGAGGTCTAGCAACGAGCAGTACTTC.

The V call is TRBV27, the J call TRBJ2-6, with D unresolved. Germline CDR1 reads MNHEY; CDR2 reads SMNVEV (reference sequence). This CDR3 is 14 amino acids long. Trimming pared 1 base from V and 2 bases from J, leaving 3 bases between. CDR3 protein: CASSLYPGANVLTF. In DNA, the CDR3 is TGTGCCAGCAGTTTATACCCTGGGGCCAACGTCCTGACTTTC.

This clone is a singleton in its sample. The V gene is TRBV6-5, the J gene TRBJ1-4, with 8 bases aligning to TRBD1. This CDR3 has 14 residues. Germline loops: CDR1 MNHEY, CDR2 SVGAGI. V was pared by 6 bases and J by 8 bases, with 8 bases of the junction left unmatched. For the CDR3, the DNA is TGTGCCAGCAGGAACAGGGGGACGAAAGAAAAACTGTTTTTT. Amino acids: CASRNRGTKEKLFF.

The chain employs TRBV27 and TRBJ2-1, with D tentatively TRBD1 or TRBD2 (6 bases each). Looked up from germline, CDR1 is MNHEY and CDR2 is SMNVEV (reference sequence). This CDR3 has 14 residues. Trimming took 10 bases from V and 8 from J, leaving 21 bases between them. Here the CDR3 reads CATSPGLGGHEQFF. The CDR3 DNA follows: TGTGCCACCTCTCCGGGACTCGGGGGCCATGAGCAGTTCTTC.

This clone was observed a single time. The V and J genes are TRBV6-5 and TRBJ2-1, with D perhaps assigned TRBD1 or TRBD2 (5 bases each). V shed 6 bases and J shed 9 bases, with 21 bases lying between them. The CDR3 runs to 15 residues. CDR1 MNHEY and CDR2 SVGAGI come from the germline V gene. The CDR3 DNA follows: TGTGCCAGCAGCCCCGAGGGGCTAGCTTTCTTTGAGCAGTTCTTC. Its protein product is CASSPEGLAFFEQFF.

The J gene is TRBJ1-1, the V gene TRBV5-1, with a tentative D call TRBD1 (5 bases). This CDR3 contains 13 residues. Germline CDR1 reads SGHRS; CDR2 reads YFSETQ. V dropped 5 bases and J dropped 4 bases, with 12 bases sitting between them. The CDR3 spells CASRVGGGTEAFF. CDR3 coding DNA: TGCGCCAGCAGGGTTGGGGGTGGCACTGAAGCTTTCTTT.

The V and J genes are TRBV27 and TRBJ1-1; no definite D call. There are 16 residues in the CDR3. V was shortened by 5 bases and J by 1 base, with 17 bases between the two germline ends. Germline V lookup: CDR1 MNHEY, CDR2 SMNVEV (reference sequence). The CDR3 DNA reads TGTGCCAGCAGTCCCCTAGTTGTTACGACGAACACTGAAGCTTTCTTT. It translates to CASSPLVVTTNTEAFF.

The chain links TRBV5-1 to TRBJ2-1; the match to TRBD2 covers 14 bases. V lost 1 base to trimming and J lost 1 base; unmatched junction nucleotides: 13. Germline CDR1 reads SGHRS; CDR2 reads YFSETQ. The CDR3 has 21 amino acids. The CDR3 nucleotides read TGCGCCAGCAGCTTGCGGACCGTGACGACTAGCGGGAGGGGGTCCTACAATGAGCAGTTCTTC. This codes for CASSLRTVTTSGRGSYNEQFF.